A selection of T cell receptor beta chains follows, all from one sample in a study of response to subunit inactivated influenza vaccine. TCRdb fed the RT-PCR reads into MiXCR, producing one record per CDR3 protein. The data hold almost 600,000 distinct CDR3 sequences, with 12% to 15% observed a single time. This sample comprised PBMCs from blood, obtained 11 to 12 days after vaccination. These receptors came from a man aged 50 or older who received an inactivated influenza vaccine. The CDR3 runs from the conserved cysteine through the conserved F or W. The D gene is left open where the match is weak. Rows may omit the clone size; those that give it use once, few, many or a size class.

CDR3 protein: CASSFDYSVRGYTF
CDR3 DNA: TGTGCCAGCAGCTTTGACTACAGCGTGCGGGGCTACACCTTC
clone size: .
V gene: TRBV7-2
J gene: TRBJ1-2
D gene: .

CDR3 protein: CASSRDRFTGELFF
CDR3 DNA: TGCGCCAGCAGCCGGGACAGGTTCACCGGGGAGCTGTTTTTT
clone size: few
V gene: TRBV5-1
J gene: TRBJ2-2
D gene: TRBD1

CDR3 protein: CASSPLVSTQYF
CDR3 DNA: TGTGCCAGCAGCCCACTAGTCTCTACGCAGTATTTT
clone size: many
V gene: TRBV7-2
J gene: TRBJ2-3
D gene: .

CDR3 protein: CAISESGLAGTYEQYF
CDR3 DNA: TGTGCCATCAGTGAGTCGGGACTAGCGGGAACCTACGAGCAGTACTTC
clone size: .
V gene: TRBV10-3
J gene: TRBJ2-7
D gene: TRBD2

CDR3 protein: CVSSFAGGAYNEQFF
CDR3 DNA: TGTGTCAGCAGTTTTGCTGGGGGGGCCTACAATGAGCAGTTCTTC
clone size: .
V gene: TRBV6-2/TRBV6-3
J gene: TRBJ2-1
D gene: TRBD2

CDR3 protein: CSALGTSGVSSTDTQYF
CDR3 DNA: TGCAGTGCCTTGGGGACTAGCGGGGTATCTAGCACAGATACGCAGTATTTT
clone size: .
V gene: TRBV20-1
J gene: TRBJ2-3
D gene: TRBD2

CDR3 protein: CASSSLQPSTDTQYF
CDR3 DNA: TGCGCCAGCAGCTCCTTACAGCCTAGCACAGATACGCAGTATTTT
clone size: few
V gene: TRBV5-1
J gene: TRBJ2-3
D gene: .

CDR3 protein: CASSQGQGAEGAEAFF
CDR3 DNA: TGCGCCAGCAGCCAAGGCCAGGGGGCGGAAGGCGCTGAAGCTTTCTTT
clone size: few
V gene: TRBV4-3
J gene: TRBJ1-1
D gene: TRBD1

CDR3 protein: CASSPRQGAAGSSGNTIYF
CDR3 DNA: TGTGCCAGCAGCCCTAGACAGGGGGCGGCGGGGAGCTCTGGAAACACCATATATTTT
clone size: few
V gene: TRBV7-9
J gene: TRBJ1-3
D gene: TRBD1

CDR3 protein: CASSHRASSYNSPLHF
CDR3 DNA: TGTGCCAGCAGCCACAGGGCTAGCTCCTATAATTCACCCCTCCACTTT
clone size: .
V gene: TRBV7-9
J gene: TRBJ1-6
D gene: .

CDR3 protein: CSAIAGPSDTQYF
CDR3 DNA: TGCAGTGCTATAGCGGGACCGTCAGATACGCAGTATTTT
clone size: few
V gene: TRBV20-1
J gene: TRBJ2-3
D gene: TRBD2

CDR3 protein: CSGEQGNQPQHF
CDR3 DNA: TGCAGTGGGGAACAGGGAAATCAGCCCCAGCATTTT
clone size: once
V gene: TRBV20-1
J gene: TRBJ1-5
D gene: .

CDR3 protein: CASSPSDNRNEKLFF
CDR3 DNA: TGCGCCAGCAGCCCTTCGGACAACCGTAATGAAAAACTGTTTTTT
clone size: few
V gene: TRBV4-1
J gene: TRBJ1-4
D gene: .

CDR3 protein: CASSARVLQETQYF
CDR3 DNA: TGTGCCAGCAGTGCGAGGGTTTTACAAGAGACCCAGTACTTC
clone size: .
V gene: TRBV12-3/TRBV12-4
J gene: TRBJ2-5
D gene: .

CDR3 protein: CASSSPGLAGLEQFF
CDR3 DNA: TGTGCCAGCAGTTCACCGGGACTAGCGGGACTTGAGCAGTTCTTC
clone size: many
V gene: TRBV12-3/TRBV12-4
J gene: TRBJ2-1
D gene: TRBD2

CDR3 protein: CATSRVGELRRRNNEQFF
CDR3 DNA: TGTGCCACCAGCAGAGTGGGGGAACTAAGACGGAGGAACAATGAGCAGTTCTTC
clone size: many
V gene: TRBV15
J gene: TRBJ2-1
D gene: .

CDR3 protein: CASSNPGLALTDTQYF
CDR3 DNA: TGTGCCAGCAGTAACCCGGGACTAGCGTTGACAGATACGCAGTATTTT
clone size: few
V gene: TRBV28
J gene: TRBJ2-3
D gene: TRBD2

CDR3 protein: CASSPGQGSPGELFF
CDR3 DNA: TGCGCCAGCAGCCCCGGACAGGGGTCTCCCGGGGAGCTGTTTTTT
clone size: .
V gene: TRBV5-1
J gene: TRBJ2-2
D gene: TRBD1

CDR3 protein: CASSQTIWSYNEQFF
CDR3 DNA: TGTGCCAGCAGCCAGACTATTTGGTCCTACAATGAGCAGTTCTTC
clone size: few
V gene: TRBV14
J gene: TRBJ2-1
D gene: .

CDR3 protein: CASSGSGARAEKLFF
CDR3 DNA: TGCGCCAGCAGCGGGTCAGGGGCCCGGGCTGAAAAACTGTTTTTT
clone size: few
V gene: TRBV5-1
J gene: TRBJ1-4
D gene: .